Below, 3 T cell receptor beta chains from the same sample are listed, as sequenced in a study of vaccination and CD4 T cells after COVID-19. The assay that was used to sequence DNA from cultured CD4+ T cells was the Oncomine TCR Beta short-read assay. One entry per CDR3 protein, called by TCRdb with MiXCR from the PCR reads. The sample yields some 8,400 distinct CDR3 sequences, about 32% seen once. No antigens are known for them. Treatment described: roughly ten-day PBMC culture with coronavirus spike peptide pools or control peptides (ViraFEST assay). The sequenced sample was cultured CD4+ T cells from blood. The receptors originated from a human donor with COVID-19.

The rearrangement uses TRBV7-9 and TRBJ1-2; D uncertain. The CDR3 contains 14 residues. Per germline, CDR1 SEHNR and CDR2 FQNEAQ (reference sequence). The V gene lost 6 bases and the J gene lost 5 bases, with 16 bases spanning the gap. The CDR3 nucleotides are TGTGCCAGCAGAGCTCCCGGGTTAGGGTATGGCTACACCTTC. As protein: CASRAPGLGYGYTF.

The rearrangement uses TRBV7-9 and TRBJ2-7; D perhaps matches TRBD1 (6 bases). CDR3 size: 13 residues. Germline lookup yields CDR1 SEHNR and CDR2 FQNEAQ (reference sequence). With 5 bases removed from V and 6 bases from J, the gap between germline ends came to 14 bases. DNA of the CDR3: TGTGCCAGCAGCACTGACAGGTCTTGCGAGCAGTACTTC. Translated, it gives CASSTDRSCEQYF.

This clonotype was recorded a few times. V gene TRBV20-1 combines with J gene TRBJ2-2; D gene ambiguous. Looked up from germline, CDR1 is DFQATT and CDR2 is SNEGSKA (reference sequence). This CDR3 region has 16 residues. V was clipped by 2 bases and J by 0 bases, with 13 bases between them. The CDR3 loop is CSARSGRFANTGELFF. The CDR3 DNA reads TGCAGTGCTAGATCTGGACGGTTCGCGAACACCGGGGAGCTGTTTTTT.